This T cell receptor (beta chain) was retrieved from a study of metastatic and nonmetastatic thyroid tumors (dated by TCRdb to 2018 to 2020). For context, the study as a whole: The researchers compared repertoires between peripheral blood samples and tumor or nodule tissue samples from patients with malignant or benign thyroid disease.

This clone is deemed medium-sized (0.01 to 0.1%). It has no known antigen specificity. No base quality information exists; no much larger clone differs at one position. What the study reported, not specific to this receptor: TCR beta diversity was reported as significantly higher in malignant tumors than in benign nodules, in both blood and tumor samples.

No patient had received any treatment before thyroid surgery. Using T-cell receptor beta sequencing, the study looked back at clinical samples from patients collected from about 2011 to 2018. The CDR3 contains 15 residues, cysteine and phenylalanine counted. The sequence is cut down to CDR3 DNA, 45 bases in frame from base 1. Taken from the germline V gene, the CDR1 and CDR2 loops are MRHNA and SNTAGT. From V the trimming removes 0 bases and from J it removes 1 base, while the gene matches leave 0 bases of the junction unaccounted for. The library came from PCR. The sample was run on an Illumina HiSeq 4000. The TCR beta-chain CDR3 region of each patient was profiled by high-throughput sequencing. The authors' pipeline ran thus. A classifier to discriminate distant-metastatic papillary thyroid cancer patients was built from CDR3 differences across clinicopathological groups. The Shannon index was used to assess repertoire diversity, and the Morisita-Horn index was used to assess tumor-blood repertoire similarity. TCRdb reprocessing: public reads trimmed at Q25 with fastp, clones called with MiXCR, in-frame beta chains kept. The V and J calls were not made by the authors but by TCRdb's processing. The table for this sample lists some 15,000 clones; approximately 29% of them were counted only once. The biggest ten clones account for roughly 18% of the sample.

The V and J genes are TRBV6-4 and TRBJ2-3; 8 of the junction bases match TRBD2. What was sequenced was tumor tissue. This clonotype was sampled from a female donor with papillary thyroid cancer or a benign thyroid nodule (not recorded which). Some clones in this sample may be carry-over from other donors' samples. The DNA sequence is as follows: TGTGCCAGCAGTGACTCTAGCGGGGGCACAGATACGCAGTATTTT. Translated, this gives CASSDSSGGTDTQYF.